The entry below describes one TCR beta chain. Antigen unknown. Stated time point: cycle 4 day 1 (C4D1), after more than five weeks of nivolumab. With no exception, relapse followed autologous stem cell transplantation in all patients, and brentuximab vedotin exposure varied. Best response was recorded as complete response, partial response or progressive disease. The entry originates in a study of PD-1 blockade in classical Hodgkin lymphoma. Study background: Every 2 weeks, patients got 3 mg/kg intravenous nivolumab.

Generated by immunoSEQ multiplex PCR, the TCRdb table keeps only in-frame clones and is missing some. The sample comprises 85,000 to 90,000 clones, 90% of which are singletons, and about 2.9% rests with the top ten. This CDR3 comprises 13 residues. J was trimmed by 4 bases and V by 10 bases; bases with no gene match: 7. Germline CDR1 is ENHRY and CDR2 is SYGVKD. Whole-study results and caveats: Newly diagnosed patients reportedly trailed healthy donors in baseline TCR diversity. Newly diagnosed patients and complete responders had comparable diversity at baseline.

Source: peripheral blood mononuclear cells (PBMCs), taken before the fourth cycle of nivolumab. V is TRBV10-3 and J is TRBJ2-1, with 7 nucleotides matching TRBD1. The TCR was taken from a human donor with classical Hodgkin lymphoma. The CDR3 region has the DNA TGTGCCACCGGAACAGGGGAATACAATGAGCAGTTCTTC. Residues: CATGTGEYNEQFF.